This T cell receptor beta chain is from a study of memory CD4+ T cells and cytomegalovirus serostatus. Study-level results: Each of 55 to 80 CMV-associated TCRbeta sequences occurred in one to five individuals.

Germline loops: CDR1 MNHNY, CDR2 SVGAGI (reference sequence). The CDR3 has 15 residues. V was clipped by 5 bases and J by 5 bases, with 18 bases between them. As to this clone: No antigen is known for it.

Clones were sequenced by immunoSEQ multiplex PCR, and TCRdb holds only the in-frame ones, with some missing. The sample lists 50,000 or so clones; 60% to 85% were seen once. Single viable CD3+CD4+CD8-CD45RO+ cells were sorted as the memory CD4+ T cells. CD4+ T cells were isolated by positive magnetic selection. Sequenced: memory CD4+ T cells from blood. The chain combines TRBV6-6 with TRBJ1-1; D gene uncertain. The receptor comes from an adult in good health and CMV-seropositive. The CDR3 coding sequence is TGTGCCAGCAGTAAGGCTAGGGCTGCCGGGACTGAAGCTTTCTTT. Translating gives CASSKARAAGTEAFF.